The source of this T cell receptor (beta chain) is a study of blood T cells in healthy people across ages. Study observations and caveats: The diversity estimates, figures obtained from one million T cells, were considered underestimates.

Sample-barcoded 5' priming and a J-beta primer mix drove a second PCR of 7 to 11 cycles. No fewer than 3 million CDR3-containing paired-end reads came from each sample. From the 5' RACE reads, TCRdb called clonotypes with MiXCR, one entry per CDR3 protein. The table records some 710,000 distinct CDR3 sequences, 35% to 50% of them present only once. Worth noting for this clonotype: Its antigen is not known.

The ends lost 6 bases at V and 2 bases at J; junction bases unmatched: 9. The CDR3 has 16 amino acids. Germline-derived CDR1 and CDR2 are KGHSH and LQKENI. Source material: blood. The source of this sequence is a man older than 75 in good health. This chain joins TRBV18 and TRBJ2-1; TRBD2 matches 8 bases. In DNA, the CDR3 is TGTGCCAGCTCGTCAAACCCGGGACTAGCCTACAATGAGCAGTTCTTC. This codes for CASSSNPGLAYNEQFF. Combining the CDR3 with reference TRBV18 and TRBJ2-1 gives the whole variable domain NAGVMQNPRHLVRRRGQEARLRCSPMKGHSHVYWYRQLPEEGLKFMVYLQKENIIDESGMPKERFSAEFPKEGPSILRIQQVVRGDSAAYFCASSSNPGLAYNEQFFGPGTRLTVL.